This T cell receptor beta chain comes out of a study of OX40 agonist ivuxolimab in advanced cancers. The study, taken as a whole, reports: Among T cells, CD8+ cells averaged more expanded clones than CD4+ cells. Clonal expansion was seen in CD4+ and CD8+ blood T cells by week 6 at 0.1 to 3.0 mg/kg.

It was autoimmune disease history or systemic immunosuppression that excluded patients. Clones were read by immunoSEQ multiplex PCR, and TCRdb kept only the in-frame ones, dropping some. Of just over 90,000 clones listed, roughly 94% are singletons. On this clone itself: Its antigen is not known.

The germline V gene encodes CDR1 ENHRY and CDR2 SYGVKD. With V trimmed by 8 bases and J by 2 bases, 4 bases remained unmatched. The CDR3 runs to 14 residues. The sample in question was CD4+ or CD8+ T cells sorted from blood, obtained in a trial of the OX40 agonist ivuxolimab. The source is an adult with an advanced solid tumor such as melanoma, head and neck, liver or kidney cancer. The rearrangement links TRBV10-3 to TRBJ2-7; 12 bases are shared with TRBD1. The DNA of the CDR3 is TGTGCCATCGGGGGACAGGGGGCTGCCTACGAGCAGTACTTC. As protein: CAIGGQGAAYEQYF.